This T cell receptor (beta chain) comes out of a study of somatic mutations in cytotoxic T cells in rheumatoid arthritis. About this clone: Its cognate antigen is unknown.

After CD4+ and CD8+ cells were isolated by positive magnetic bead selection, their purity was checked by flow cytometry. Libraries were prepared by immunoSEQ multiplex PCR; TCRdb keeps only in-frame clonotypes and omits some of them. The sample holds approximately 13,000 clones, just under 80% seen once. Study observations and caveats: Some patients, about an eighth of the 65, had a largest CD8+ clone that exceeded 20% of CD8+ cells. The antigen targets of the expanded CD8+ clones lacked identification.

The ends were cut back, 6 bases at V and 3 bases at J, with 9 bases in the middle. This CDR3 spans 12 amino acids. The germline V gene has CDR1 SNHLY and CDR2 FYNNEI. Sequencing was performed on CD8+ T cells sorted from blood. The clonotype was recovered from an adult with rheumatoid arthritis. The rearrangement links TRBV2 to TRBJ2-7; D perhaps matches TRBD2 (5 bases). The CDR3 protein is CASRREYYEQYF. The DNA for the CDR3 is TGTGCCAGCAGGAGGGAGTACTACGAGCAGTACTTC.